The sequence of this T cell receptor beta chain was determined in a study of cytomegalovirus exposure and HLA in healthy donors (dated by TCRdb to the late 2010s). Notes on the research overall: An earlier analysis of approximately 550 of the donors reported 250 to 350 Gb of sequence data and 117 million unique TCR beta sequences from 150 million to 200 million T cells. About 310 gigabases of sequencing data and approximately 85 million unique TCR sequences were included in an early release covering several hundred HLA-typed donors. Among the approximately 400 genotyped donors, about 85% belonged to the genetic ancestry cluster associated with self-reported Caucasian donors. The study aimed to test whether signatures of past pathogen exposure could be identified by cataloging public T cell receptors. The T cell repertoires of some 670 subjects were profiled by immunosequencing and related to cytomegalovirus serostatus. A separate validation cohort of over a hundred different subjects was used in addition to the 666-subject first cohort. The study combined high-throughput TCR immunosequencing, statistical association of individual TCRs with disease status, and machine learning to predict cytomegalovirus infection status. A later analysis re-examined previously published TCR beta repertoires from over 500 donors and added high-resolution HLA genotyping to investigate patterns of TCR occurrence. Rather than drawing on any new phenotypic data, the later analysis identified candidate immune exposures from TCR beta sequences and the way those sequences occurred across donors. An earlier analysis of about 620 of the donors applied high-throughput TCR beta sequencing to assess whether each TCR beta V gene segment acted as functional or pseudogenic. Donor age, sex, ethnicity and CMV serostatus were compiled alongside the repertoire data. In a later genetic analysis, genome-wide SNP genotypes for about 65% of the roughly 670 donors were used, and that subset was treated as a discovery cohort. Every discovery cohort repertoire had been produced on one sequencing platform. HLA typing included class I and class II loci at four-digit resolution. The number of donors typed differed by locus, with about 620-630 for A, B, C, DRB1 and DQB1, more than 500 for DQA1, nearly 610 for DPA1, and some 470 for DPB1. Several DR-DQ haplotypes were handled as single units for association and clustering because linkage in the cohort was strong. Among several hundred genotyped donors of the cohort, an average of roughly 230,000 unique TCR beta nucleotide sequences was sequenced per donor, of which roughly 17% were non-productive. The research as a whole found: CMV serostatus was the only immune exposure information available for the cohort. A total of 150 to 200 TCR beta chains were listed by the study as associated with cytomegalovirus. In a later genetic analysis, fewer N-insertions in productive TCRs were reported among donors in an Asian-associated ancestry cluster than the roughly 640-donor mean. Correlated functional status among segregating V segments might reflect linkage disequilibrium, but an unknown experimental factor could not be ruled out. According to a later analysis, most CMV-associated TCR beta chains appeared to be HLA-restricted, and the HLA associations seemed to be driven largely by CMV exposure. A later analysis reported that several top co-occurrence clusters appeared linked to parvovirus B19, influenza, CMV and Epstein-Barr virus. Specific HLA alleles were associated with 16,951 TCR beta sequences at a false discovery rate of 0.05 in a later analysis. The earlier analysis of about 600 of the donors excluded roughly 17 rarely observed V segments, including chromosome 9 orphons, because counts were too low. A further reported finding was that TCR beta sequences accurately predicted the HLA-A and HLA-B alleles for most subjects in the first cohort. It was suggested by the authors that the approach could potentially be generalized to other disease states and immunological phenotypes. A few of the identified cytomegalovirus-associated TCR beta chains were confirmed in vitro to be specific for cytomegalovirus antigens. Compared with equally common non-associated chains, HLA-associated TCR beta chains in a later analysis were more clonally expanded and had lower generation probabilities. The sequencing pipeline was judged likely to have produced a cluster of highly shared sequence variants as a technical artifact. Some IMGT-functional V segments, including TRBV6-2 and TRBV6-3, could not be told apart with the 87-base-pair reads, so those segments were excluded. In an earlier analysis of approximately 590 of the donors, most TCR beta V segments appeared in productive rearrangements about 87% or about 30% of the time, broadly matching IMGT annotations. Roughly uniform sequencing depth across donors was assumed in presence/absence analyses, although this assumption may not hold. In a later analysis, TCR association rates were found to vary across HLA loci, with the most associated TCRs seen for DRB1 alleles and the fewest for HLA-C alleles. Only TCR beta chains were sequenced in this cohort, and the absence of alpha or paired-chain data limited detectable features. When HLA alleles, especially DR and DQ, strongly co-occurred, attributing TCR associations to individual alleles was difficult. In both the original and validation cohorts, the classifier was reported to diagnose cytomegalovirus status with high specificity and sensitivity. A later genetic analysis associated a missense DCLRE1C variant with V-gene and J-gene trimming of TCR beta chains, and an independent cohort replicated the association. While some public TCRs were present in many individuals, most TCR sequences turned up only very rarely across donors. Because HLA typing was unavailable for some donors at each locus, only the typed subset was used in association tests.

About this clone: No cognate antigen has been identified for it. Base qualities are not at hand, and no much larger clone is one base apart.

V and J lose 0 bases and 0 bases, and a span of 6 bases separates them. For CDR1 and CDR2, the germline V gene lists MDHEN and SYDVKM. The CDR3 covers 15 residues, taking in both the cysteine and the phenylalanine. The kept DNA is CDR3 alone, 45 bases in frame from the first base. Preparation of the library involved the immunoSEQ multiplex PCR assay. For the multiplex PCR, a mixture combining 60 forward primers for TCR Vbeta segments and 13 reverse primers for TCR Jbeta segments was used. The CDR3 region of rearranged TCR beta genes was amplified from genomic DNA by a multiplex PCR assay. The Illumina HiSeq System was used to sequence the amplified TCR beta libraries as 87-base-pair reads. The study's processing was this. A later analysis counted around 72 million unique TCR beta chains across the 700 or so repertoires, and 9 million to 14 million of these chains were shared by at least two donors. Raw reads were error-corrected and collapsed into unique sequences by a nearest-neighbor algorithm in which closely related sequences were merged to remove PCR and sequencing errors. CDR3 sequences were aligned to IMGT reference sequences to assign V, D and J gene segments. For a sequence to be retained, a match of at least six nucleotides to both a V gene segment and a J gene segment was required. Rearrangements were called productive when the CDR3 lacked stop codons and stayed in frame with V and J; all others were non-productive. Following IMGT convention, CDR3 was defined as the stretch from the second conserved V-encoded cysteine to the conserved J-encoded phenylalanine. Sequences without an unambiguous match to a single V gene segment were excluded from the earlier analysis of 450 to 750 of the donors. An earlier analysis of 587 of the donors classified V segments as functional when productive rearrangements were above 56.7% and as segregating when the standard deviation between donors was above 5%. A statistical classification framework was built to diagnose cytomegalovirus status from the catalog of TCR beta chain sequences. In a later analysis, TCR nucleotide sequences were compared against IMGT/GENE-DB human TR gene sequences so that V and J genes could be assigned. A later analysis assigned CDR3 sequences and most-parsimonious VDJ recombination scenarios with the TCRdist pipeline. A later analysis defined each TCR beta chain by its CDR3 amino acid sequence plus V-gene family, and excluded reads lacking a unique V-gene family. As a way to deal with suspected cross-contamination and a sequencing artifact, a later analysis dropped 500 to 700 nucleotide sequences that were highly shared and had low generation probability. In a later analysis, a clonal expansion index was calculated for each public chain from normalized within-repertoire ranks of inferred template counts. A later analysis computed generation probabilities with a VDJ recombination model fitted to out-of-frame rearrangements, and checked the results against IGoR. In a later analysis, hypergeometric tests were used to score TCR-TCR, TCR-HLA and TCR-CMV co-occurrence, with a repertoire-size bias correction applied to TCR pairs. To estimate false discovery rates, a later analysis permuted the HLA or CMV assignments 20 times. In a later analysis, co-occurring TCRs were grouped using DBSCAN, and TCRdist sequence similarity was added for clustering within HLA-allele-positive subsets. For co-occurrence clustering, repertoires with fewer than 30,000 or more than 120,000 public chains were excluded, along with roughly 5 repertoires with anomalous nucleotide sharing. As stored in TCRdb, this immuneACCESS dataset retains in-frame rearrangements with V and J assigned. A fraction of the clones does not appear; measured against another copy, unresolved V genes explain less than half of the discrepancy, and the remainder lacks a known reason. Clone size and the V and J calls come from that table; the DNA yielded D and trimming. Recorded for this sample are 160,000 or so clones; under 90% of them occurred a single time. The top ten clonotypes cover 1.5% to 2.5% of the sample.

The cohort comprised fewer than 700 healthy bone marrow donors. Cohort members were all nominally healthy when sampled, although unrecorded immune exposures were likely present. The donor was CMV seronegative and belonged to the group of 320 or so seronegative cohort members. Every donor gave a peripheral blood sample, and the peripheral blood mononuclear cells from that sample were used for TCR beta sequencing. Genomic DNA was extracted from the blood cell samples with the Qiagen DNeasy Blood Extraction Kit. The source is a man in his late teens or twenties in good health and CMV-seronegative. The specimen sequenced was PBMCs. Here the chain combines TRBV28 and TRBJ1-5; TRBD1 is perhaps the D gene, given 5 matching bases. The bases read TGTGCCAGCAGTTTATGGCAGGGTAGCAATCAGCCCCAGCATTTT. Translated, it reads CASSLWQGSNQPQHF.